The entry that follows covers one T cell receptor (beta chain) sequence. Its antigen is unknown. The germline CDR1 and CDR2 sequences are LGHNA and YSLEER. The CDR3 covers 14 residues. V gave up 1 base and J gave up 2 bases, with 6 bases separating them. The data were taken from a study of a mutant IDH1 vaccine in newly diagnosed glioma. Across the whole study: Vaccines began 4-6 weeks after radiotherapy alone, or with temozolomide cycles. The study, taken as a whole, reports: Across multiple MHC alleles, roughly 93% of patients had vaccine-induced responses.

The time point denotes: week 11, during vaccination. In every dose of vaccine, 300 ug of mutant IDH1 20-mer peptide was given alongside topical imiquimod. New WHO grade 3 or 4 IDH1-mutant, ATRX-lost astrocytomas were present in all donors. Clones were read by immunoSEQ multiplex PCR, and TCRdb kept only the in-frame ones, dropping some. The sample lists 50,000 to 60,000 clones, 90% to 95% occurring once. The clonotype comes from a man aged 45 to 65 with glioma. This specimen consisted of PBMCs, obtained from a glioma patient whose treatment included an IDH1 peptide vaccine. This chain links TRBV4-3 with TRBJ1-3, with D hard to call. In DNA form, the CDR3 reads TGCGCCAGCAGCCAAGCTTCGGCTGGAAACACCATATATTTT. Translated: CASSQASAGNTIYF.